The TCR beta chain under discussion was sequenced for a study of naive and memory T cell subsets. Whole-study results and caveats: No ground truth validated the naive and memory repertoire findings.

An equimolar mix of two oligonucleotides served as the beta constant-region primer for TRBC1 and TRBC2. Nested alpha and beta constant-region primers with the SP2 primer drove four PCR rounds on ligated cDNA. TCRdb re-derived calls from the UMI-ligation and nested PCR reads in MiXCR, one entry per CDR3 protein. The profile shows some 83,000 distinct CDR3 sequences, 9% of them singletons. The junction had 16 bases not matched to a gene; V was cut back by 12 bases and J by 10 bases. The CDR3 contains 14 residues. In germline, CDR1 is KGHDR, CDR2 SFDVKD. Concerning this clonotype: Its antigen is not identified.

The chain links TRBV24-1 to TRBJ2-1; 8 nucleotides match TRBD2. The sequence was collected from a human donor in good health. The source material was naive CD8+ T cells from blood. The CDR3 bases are TGTGCCGCGGATGTGGCGGGAGGAGGTCTGGAGCAGTTCTTC. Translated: CAADVAGGGLEQFF.